This T cell receptor (beta chain) derives from a study of cytomegalovirus exposure and HLA in healthy donors. Background on the study: Across some 400 genotyped donors, around 82% landed in the Caucasian-associated ancestry cluster.

General observations from the study: Indistinguishable V segments, including TRBV6-2 and TRBV6-3, were excluded.

This CDR3 is built from 14 residues. V lost 4 bases and J 3 bases, leaving 13 bases between the germline ends. Germline V gene data show CDR1 as MNHNY and CDR2 as SVGAGI (reference sequence). Points on this clone: No antigen is known for it.

PCR primers comprised 60 Vbeta and 13 Jbeta primers. Profiled with immunoSEQ multiplex PCR; TCRdb holds only in-frame clones, not every one. Here the sample spans over 150,000 clones, 80% to 90% being singletons. V and J are TRBV6-6 and TRBJ2-7; TRBD2 might be the D (6 bases). This clonotype was sampled from a woman in her twenties or thirties in good health and CMV-seropositive. The sample consisted of PBMCs. The CDR3, as DNA: TGTGCCAGCAGTTGGGGCGGGGAATTCTACGAGCAGTACTTC. Its protein is CASSWGGEFYEQYF.